This T cell receptor beta chain was captured in a study of T cell repertoires in cytomegalovirus infection. V shed 4 bases, J shed 0 bases, and the junction held 5 bases outside the gene matches. The CDR3 runs 16 residues. Germline V gives CDR1 SNHLY, CDR2 FYNNEI. This clonotype appeared many times. TCRdb used MiXCR to reprocess the reads, holding one entry per CDR3 protein. This sample yields about 330,000 distinct CDR3 sequences, of which more than 8% are seen a single time; roughly 4% belongs to the top ten. The genes are TRBV2 and TRBJ1-4; 7 bases agree with TRBD1. This receptor was obtained from a human donor in good health (CMV status not recorded). Some clones in this sample may be carry-over from other donors' samples. Sequenced material: PBMCs. The CDR3 loop reads CASSGQGRATNEKLFF. The CDR3 coding sequence is TGTGCCAGCAGTGGACAGGGCCGTGCAACTAATGAAAAACTGTTTTTT.